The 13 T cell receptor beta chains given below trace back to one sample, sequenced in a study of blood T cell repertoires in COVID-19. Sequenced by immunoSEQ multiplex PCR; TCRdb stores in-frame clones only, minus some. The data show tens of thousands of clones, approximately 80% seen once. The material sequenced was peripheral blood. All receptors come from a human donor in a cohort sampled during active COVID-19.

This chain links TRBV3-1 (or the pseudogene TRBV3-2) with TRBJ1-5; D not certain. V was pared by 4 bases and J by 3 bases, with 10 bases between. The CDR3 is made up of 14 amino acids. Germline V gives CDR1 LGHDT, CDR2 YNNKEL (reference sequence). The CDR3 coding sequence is TGTGCCAGCAGCCCCGGCGGTTTCAATCAGCCCCAGCATTTT. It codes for CASSPGGFNQPQHF.

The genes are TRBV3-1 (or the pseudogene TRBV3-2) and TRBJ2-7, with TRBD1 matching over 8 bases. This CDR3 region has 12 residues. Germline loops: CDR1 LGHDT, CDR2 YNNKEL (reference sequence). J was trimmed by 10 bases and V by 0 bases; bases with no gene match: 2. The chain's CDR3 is CASSQETGAQYF. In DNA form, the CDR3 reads TGTGCCAGCAGCCAAGAGACAGGGGCTCAGTACTTC.

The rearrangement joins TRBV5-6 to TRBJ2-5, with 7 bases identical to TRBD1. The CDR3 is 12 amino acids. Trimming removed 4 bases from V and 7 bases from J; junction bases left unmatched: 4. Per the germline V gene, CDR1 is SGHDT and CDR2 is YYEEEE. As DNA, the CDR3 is TGTGCCAGCAGCGACAGGGTTGGGACCCAGTACTTC. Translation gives CASSDRVGTQYF.

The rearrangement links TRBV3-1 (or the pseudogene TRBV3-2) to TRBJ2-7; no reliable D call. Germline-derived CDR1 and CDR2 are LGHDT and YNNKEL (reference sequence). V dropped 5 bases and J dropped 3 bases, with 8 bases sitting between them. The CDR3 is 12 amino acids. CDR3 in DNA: TGTGCCAGCAGCTTTTCTAACTACGAGCAGTACTTC. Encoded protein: CASSFSNYEQYF.

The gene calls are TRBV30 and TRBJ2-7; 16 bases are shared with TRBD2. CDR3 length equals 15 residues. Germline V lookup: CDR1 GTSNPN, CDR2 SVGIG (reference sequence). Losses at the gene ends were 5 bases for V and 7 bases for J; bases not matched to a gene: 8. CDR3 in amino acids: CAWDGTSGRVGEQYF. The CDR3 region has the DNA TGTGCCTGGGACGGGACTAGCGGGAGGGTGGGAGAGCAGTACTTC. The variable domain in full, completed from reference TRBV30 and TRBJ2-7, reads SQTIHQWPATLVQPVGSPLSLECTVEGTSNPNLYWYRQAAGRGLQLLFYSVGIGQISSEVPQNLSASRPQDRQFILSSKKLLLSDSGFYLCAWDGTSGRVGEQYFGPGTRLTVT.

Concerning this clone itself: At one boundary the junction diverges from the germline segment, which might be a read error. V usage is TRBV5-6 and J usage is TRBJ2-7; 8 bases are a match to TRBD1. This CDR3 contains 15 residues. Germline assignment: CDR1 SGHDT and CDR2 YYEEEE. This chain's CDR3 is CARSLYGQGAGEQYF. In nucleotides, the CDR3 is TGTGCCCGCAGCTTGTACGGGCAGGGGGCGGGGGAGCAGTACTTC. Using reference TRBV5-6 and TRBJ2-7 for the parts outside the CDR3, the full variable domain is DAGVTQSPTHLIKTRGQQVTLRCSPKSGHDTVSWYQQALGQGPQFIFQYYEEEERQRGNFPDRFSGHQFPNYSSELNVNALLLGDSALYLCARSLYGQGAGEQYFGPGTRLTVT.

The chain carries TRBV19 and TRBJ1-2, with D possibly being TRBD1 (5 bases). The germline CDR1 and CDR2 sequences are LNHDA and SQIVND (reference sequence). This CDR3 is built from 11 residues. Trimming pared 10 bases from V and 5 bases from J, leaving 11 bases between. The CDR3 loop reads CATRVGYGYTF. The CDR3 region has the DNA TGTGCCACCAGGGTTGGGTATGGCTACACCTTC.

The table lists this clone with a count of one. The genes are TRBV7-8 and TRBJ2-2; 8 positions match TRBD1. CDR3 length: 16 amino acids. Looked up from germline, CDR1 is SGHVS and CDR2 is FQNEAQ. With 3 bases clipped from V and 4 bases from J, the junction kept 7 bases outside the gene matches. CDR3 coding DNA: TGTGCCAGCAGCTTGCACGGACAGGGAACCACCGGGGAGCTGTTTTTT. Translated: CASSLHGQGTTGELFF.

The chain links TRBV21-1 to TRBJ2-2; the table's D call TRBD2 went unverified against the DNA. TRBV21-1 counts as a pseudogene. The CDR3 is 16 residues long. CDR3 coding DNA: TGTGCCAGCAGCAGGGCGGGAGGCCCCGGAGGCGGGGAGCTGTTTTTT. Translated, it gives CASSRAGGPGGGELFF.

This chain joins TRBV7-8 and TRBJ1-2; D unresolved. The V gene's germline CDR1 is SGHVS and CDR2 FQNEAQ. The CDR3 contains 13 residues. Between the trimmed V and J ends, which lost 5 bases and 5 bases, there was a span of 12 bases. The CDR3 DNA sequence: TGTGCCAGCAGCCCCGGCGGCGGTTATGGCTACACCTTC. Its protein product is CASSPGGGYGYTF. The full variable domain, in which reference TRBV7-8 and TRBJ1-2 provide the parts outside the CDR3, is GAGVSQSPRYKVAKRGQDVALRCDPISGHVSLFWYQQALGQGPEFLTYFQNEAQLDKSGLPSDRFFAERPEGSVSTLKIQRTQQEDSAVYLCASSPGGGYGYTFGSGTRLTVV.

CDR3 amino acids: CASSLVAGAGYEQYF. CDR3 in DNA: TGTGCCAGCAGCTTAGTGGCGGGAGCCGGCTACGAGCAGTACTTC. The rearrangement joins TRBV7-2 to TRBJ2-7; 7 positions agree with TRBD2. After removal of 1 base from V and 3 bases from J, the junction contained 6 bases not matched to a gene. The CDR3 runs to 15 residues. Germline CDR1 and CDR2: SGHTA and FQGNSA.

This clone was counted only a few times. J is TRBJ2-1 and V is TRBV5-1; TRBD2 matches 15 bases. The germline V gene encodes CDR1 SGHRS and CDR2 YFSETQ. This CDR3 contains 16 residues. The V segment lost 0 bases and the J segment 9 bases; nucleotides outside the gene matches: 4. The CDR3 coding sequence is TGCGCCAGCAGCTTGGGGACTAGCGGGAGGGGGAGTGAGCAGTTCTTC. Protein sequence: CASSLGTSGRGSEQFF.

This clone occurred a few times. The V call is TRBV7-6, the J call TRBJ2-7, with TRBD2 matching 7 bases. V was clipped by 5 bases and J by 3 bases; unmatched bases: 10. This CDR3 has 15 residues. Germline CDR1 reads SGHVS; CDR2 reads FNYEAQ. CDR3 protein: CASSPRPGGIYEQYF. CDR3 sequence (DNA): TGTGCCAGCAGCCCCCGTCCGGGAGGAATCTACGAGCAGTACTTC.